This T cell receptor beta chain was sequenced during a study of blood T cell repertoires in COVID-19. Trimming took 5 bases from V and 3 from J, leaving 5 bases between them. There are 11 residues in the CDR3. CDR1 and CDR2 (germline): SGHAT, FQNNGV. The data were produced by immunoSEQ multiplex PCR, yet TCRdb's version contains in-frame clones alone and is incomplete. This sample yields over 30,000 clones, of which roughly 88% are seen a single time; 9.5% to 13% belongs to the top ten. What was sequenced was peripheral blood. The sequence was obtained from a man between 65 and 85 years old with acute or convalescent COVID-19. The chain combines TRBV11-2 with TRBJ2-7; D gene uncertain. The CDR3 coding sequence is TGTGCCAGCAGCAATATCTACGAGCAGTACTTC. This encodes CASSNIYEQYF.